This TCR beta chain was documented in a study of T cell repertoires in cytomegalovirus infection. Study at large: CMV epitopes used comprised recently identified HLA-C-restricted ones and well-studied HLA-B-restricted ones. Study conclusions and caveats: Summed frequency of shared TCR beta families picked out CMV carriers who also had the relevant HLA.

V was pared by 3 bases and J by 0 bases, with 14 bases between. This CDR3 region has 16 residues. The germline CDR1 and CDR2 sequences are LNHDA and SQIVND (reference sequence). MiXCR was run by TCRdb on the reads, yielding one entry per CDR3 protein. Of hundreds of thousands of distinct CDR3 sequences listed, roughly 29% are singletons. This clonotype was recorded a few times. Its antigen is still unknown. Sequencing was performed on cultured PBMCs, taken from culture after CMV antigen stimulation. The V and J genes are TRBV19 and TRBJ1-2; D is uncertain. This TCR was recovered from a human donor in good health (CMV status not recorded). Some clones in this sample may be carry-over from other donors' samples. The chain's CDR3 is CASSISPGPANYGYTF. The CDR3 bases are TGTGCCAGTAGTATTTCTCCAGGACCTGCTAACTATGGCTACACCTTC.